This is a list of T cell receptor beta chains from one sample in a study of T cells in Graves' hyperthyroidism and ophthalmopathy. TCRdb passed the multiplex PCR reads through MiXCR, listing each CDR3 protein once. Of a few hundred thousand distinct CDR3 sequences in the sample, roughly 18% were seen once. The sequenced material came from blood. Every receptor here comes from a man younger than 35 with Graves' ophthalmopathy. Both conserved end residues are part of each CDR3. D genes are given only for firm matches. Size is omitted from some rows. Given values are once, few, many or a class for expanded clones.

D	V	size	J	length	CDR3	DNA
.	TRBV4-1	.	TRBJ1-5	13	CASSQPAGQPQHF	TGCGCCAGCAGCCAACCGGCGGGTCAGCCCCAGCATTTT
.	TRBV27	many	TRBJ2-5	13	CASSQQYQETQYF	TGTGCCAGCAGTCAACAGTACCAAGAGACCCAGTACTTC
TRBD2	TRBV12-3/TRBV12-4	many	TRBJ2-1	17	CASSLGLAGGRGHEQFF	TGTGCCAGCAGTCTCGGACTAGCGGGGGGGCGGGGGCATGAGCAGTTCTTC
.	TRBV19	.	TRBJ1-2	14	CAIGGEYLGSGYTF	TGTGCCATCGGAGGAGAGTACCTCGGGAGTGGCTACACCTTC
.	TRBV3-1	many	TRBJ2-7	15	CASRPSLGQPYEQYF	TGTGCCAGCAGACCGAGCCTTGGACAGCCCTACGAGCAGTACTTC
.	TRBV3-1	many	TRBJ2-1	13	CASSHGLADEQFF	TGTGCCAGCAGCCACGGCCTTGCGGATGAGCAGTTCTTC
.	TRBV12-3/TRBV12-4	many	TRBJ2-7	14	CASTTTTAPREQYF	TGTGCCAGCACTACCACGACGGCTCCTAGGGAGCAGTACTTC
.	TRBV2	many	TRBJ2-4	14	CASRLLGAGDIQYF	TGTGCCAGCCGGTTACTAGGGGCCGGGGACATTCAGTACTTC
.	TRBV18	few	TRBJ1-1	15	CASSPRDLSFTEAFF	TGTGCCAGCTCACCACGGGACCTAAGCTTCACTGAAGCTTTCTTT
TRBD1	TRBV5-5	many	TRBJ2-1	13	CASSLGQGFEQFF	TGTGCCAGCAGCTTGGGACAGGGCTTTGAGCAGTTCTTC
TRBD1	TRBV12-3/TRBV12-4	many	TRBJ1-5	17	CASSLGRDRVVVQPQHF	TGTGCCAGCAGTTTAGGCCGGGACAGGGTAGTCGTTCAGCCCCAGCATTTT
TRBD1	TRBV11-2	many	TRBJ2-7	16	CASSLDLWNRGYEQYF	TGTGCCAGCAGCTTAGACCTATGGAACAGGGGGTACGAGCAGTACTTC
.	TRBV13	many	TRBJ1-1	11	CASSVRGEAFF	TGTGCCAGCAGCGTACGGGGGGAGGCTTTCTTT
TRBD1	TRBV12-5	few	TRBJ2-7	17	CASGLDPGTEAPYEQYF	TGTGCTAGTGGTTTGGACCCCGGGACAGAGGCTCCCTACGAGCAGTACTTC
.	TRBV3-1	many	TRBJ1-2	14	CASSQMDRSYGYTF	TGTGCCAGCAGCCAAATGGACAGAAGCTATGGCTACACCTTC
.	TRBV10-1	.	TRBJ2-7	13	CASSESMETEQYF	TGCGCCAGCAGTGAGTCGATGGAAACCGAGCAGTACTTC
TRBD1	TRBV27	many	TRBJ1-2	14	CASSSRDSTYGYTF	TGTGCCAGCAGTTCCCGGGACAGCACCTATGGCTACACCTTC
.	TRBV24-1	few	TRBJ2-7	11	CATSDGYEQYF	TGTGCCACCAGTGACGGGTACGAGCAGTACTTC
.	TRBV2	many	TRBJ1-1	14	CASSARGLNTEAFF	TGTGCCAGCAGTGCCAGGGGACTGAACACTGAAGCTTTCTTT
TRBD1	TRBV5-6	once	TRBJ1-3	16	CASSLGQGHSGNTIYF	TGTGCCAGCAGCTTGGGACAGGGGCACTCTGGAAACACCATATATTTT
.	TRBV9	few	TRBJ2-5	15	CASSVGRGEEETQYF	TGTGCCAGCAGCGTAGGCAGGGGTGAAGAAGAGACCCAGTACTTC
.	TRBV7-9	.	TRBJ1-2	14	CASSLGADNYGYTF	TGTGCCAGCAGCTTAGGGGCAGACAACTATGGCTACACCTTC
.	TRBV18	many	TRBJ1-5	14	CASSLRNGNQPQHF	TGTGCCAGCTCACTCCGAAATGGCAATCAGCCCCAGCATTTT
.	TRBV2	.	TRBJ2-2	16	CASSEARRALTGELFF	TGTGCCAGCAGTGAAGCGCGAAGGGCCCTCACCGGGGAGCTGTTTTTT